A single sample gave rise to the 5 T cell receptor beta chains below, sequenced in a study of shared clonotypes between healthy human individuals. Clones were sequenced by immunoSEQ multiplex PCR, and TCRdb holds only the in-frame ones, with some missing. This table holds more than 900,000 clones, around 78% found once. What was sequenced was memory CD4+ T cells from PBMCs. Subset meaning: CD45RA-negative fraction. Receptors originate from a man younger than 35 in good health. Some clones in this sample may be carry-over from other donors' samples.

The V gene is TRBV2, the J gene TRBJ2-5; TRBD2 aligns across 7 bases. The CDR3 has 15 amino acids. V trimming: 8 bases; J trimming: 4 bases; junction bases outside the gene matches: 13. Germline CDR1 SNHLY, CDR2 FYNNEI. Written as DNA, the CDR3 is TGTGCCAGCTGGGGGAAGAGCGGGATCGGAGAGACCCAGTACTTC. Translating it yields CASWGKSGIGETQYF.

This clone was seen a handful of times. This chain joins TRBV7-3 and TRBJ2-2; D remains ambiguous. Per germline, CDR1 SGHTA and CDR2 FQGTGA. V was trimmed by 5 bases and J by 6 bases, leaving 10 bases between them. This CDR3 contains 13 residues. The CDR3 region is CASSVREAGELFF. The CDR3 DNA sequence: TGTGCCAGCAGCGTCAGAGAGGCCGGGGAGCTGTTTTTT.

The chain joins TRBV14 to TRBJ2-2, with TRBD1 as a possible D gene (5 bases). CDR1 SGHDN and CDR2 FVKESK come from the germline V gene. The CDR3 loop spans 13 amino acids. V was shortened by 6 bases and J by 6 bases, with 11 bases between the two germline ends. The CDR3 DNA is TGTGCCAGCAGACTGACAGTAGCCGGGGAGCTGTTTTTT. It translates to CASRLTVAGELFF.

This clone was counted a few times. The chain uses TRBV9 and TRBJ1-1; D is unclear. The length of the CDR3 is 16 residues. CDR1 is SGDLS and CDR2 is YYNGEE in the germline V gene. Between the trimmed V and J ends, which lost 2 bases and 1 base, there was a span of 15 bases. CDR3 protein: CASSVIGSAGNTEAFF. The DNA for the CDR3 is TGTGCCAGCAGCGTGATAGGATCGGCGGGGAACACTGAAGCTTTCTTT.

This chain joins TRBV28 and TRBJ2-7, with 11 positions matching TRBD2. Germline lookup yields CDR1 MDHEN and CDR2 SYDVKM. The CDR3 has 15 residues. V was clipped by 2 bases and J by 4 bases; unmatched bases: 4. This CDR3 reads CASSLPSGRNYEQYF. The CDR3 bases are TGTGCCAGCAGTTTACCTAGCGGGAGGAATTACGAGCAGTACTTC.